These 7 T cell receptor beta chains were all obtained from the same sample, sequenced in a study of OX40 agonist ivuxolimab in advanced cancers. Only in-frame clones appear in the TCRdb table, and some are missing; sequencing was by immunoSEQ multiplex PCR. This sample has around 72,000 clones, with approximately 81% found just once. The sample consisted of CD4+ or CD8+ T cells sorted from blood, taken in a trial of the OX40 agonist ivuxolimab. The origin of the receptors is an adult with an advanced solid tumor such as melanoma, head and neck, liver or kidney cancer.

The J gene is TRBJ1-1, the V gene TRBV5-1; D possibly corresponds to TRBD1 (6 bases). Germline V gene data show CDR1 as SGHRS and CDR2 as YFSETQ. This CDR3 is 15 amino acids long. V was shortened by 3 bases and J by 7 bases, with 19 bases between the two germline ends. The CDR3 region is CASSSGAGVTSEAFF. CDR3 DNA: TGCGCCAGCAGCTCGGGCGCAGGGGTAACGAGTGAAGCTTTCTTT.

The CDR3 protein is CASSDAGTGDGKLFF. DNA of the CDR3: TGTGCCAGCAGTGATGCCGGGACAGGGGACGGAAAACTGTTTTTT. The V and J genes are TRBV25-1 and TRBJ1-4, with TRBD1 matching over 10 bases. The CDR3 runs 15 residues. Germline V gives CDR1 MGHDK, CDR2 SYGVNS. Germline trimming cut 3 bases from V and 10 bases from J; bases unmatched to any gene: 8. The full variable domain, completed using reference TRBV25-1 and TRBJ1-4, is EADIYQTPRYLVIGTGKKITLECSQTMGHDKMYWYQQDPGMELHLIHYSYGVNSTEKGDLSSESTVSRIRTEHFPLTLESARPSHTSQYLCASSDAGTGDGKLFFGSGTQLSVL.

J is TRBJ1-6 and V is TRBV6-4, with D unresolved. The CDR3 is 19 amino acids. V was cut by 0 bases and J by 0 bases, with 15 bases left in between. Germline CDR1 is MRHNA and CDR2 is SNTAGT. The CDR3 here is CASSDSNASPSSYNSPLHF. CDR3 DNA: TGTGCCAGCAGTGACTCGAACGCGTCCCCGAGCTCCTATAATTCACCCCTCCACTTT.

This clone was observed a few times. The gene calls are TRBV9 and TRBJ1-3; D call uncertain. The V end lost 2 bases, the J end lost 4 bases, and 10 bases lay between the germline ends. The CDR3 contains 14 residues. CDR1 is SGDLS and CDR2 is YYNGEE in the germline V gene. The CDR3 region is CASSVIQVGNTIYF. The CDR3 nucleotides are TGTGCCAGCAGCGTCATCCAGGTGGGAAACACCATATATTTT.

In this sample, this clone turned up a few times. The J gene is TRBJ2-3, the V gene TRBV6-1; perhaps D is TRBD1 or TRBD2 (5 bases each). The length of the CDR3 is 12 residues. The V gene lost 5 bases and the J gene lost 6 bases, with 9 bases spanning the gap. Germline V gene sequence: CDR1 MNHNS, CDR2 SASEGT. The CDR3 reads CASSSWGDTQYF. For the CDR3, the DNA is TGTGCCAGCAGTAGTTGGGGGGATACGCAGTATTTT.

The V call is TRBV11-2, the J call TRBJ1-4; tentative D call: TRBD1 (6 bases). The CDR3 loop spans 15 amino acids. V lost 6 bases and J lost 5, with 16 bases in between. Germline CDR1 SGHAT, CDR2 FQNNGV. The CDR3: CASRRLGQGNEKLFF. The DNA for the CDR3 is TGTGCCAGCAGACGTCTGGGGCAGGGGAATGAAAAACTGTTTTTT.

The chain links TRBV14 to TRBJ1-2, with D uncertain. The germline CDR1 and CDR2 sequences are SGHDN and FVKESK. With 0 bases removed from V and 4 bases from J, the gap between germline ends came to 9 bases. This CDR3 contains 14 residues. The CDR3 bases are TGTGCCAGCAGCCAAGATACAAAGGGCTATGGCTACACCTTC. Translating gives CASSQDTKGYGYTF.